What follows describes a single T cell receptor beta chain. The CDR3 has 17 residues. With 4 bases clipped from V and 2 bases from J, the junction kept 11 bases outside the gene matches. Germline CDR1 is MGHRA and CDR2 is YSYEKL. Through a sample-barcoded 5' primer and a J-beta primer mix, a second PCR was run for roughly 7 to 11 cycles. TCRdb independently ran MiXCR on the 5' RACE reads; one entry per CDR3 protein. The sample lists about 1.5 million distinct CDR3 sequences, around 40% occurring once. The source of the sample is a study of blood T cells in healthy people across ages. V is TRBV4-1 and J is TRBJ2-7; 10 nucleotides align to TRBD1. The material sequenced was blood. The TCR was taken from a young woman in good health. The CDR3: CASSLHLGQGETYEQYF. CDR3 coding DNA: TGCGCCAGCAGCCTCCACCTTGGACAGGGGGAAACCTACGAGCAGTACTTC.